This T cell receptor (beta chain) was observed in a study of neurological immune-mediated disorders. Overall study findings and caveats: None of the CDR3 amino acid sequences in expanded clones turned up in more than one subject, which points to private repertoires in all groups. The most TCR clonal expansion was seen in HTLV-1-associated myelopathy, whereas the least was seen in multiple sclerosis, below the level in healthy controls.

This clonotype was counted ten times or more. What it binds is unknown. The V segment lost 2 bases and the J segment 7 bases; nucleotides outside the gene matches: 13. CDR1 and CDR2 from the germline V gene are SGHAT and FQNNGV. This CDR3 is built from 16 residues. The method for making cDNA was 5'RACE, and it used 10-nucleotide random UMIs. TCRdb re-analysed the 5' RACE reads in MiXCR, keeping a single row per CDR3 protein. The profile shows about 22,000 distinct CDR3 sequences, about 9.4% of them singletons. Libraries used 2 million unsorted PBMCs kept frozen in RNAlater. The origin of this receptor is a woman in her sixties or seventies with HTLV-1-associated myelopathy (HAM/TSP). The sequencing input was PBMCs. The chain couples TRBV11-2 to TRBJ2-7; 8 nucleotides align to TRBD2. The CDR3 protein is CASSLTGGGTPREQYF. Here the CDR3 DNA reads TGTGCCAGCAGCTTAACGGGCGGGGGGACGCCTCGGGAGCAGTACTTC.